What follows is one T cell receptor beta chain and its context. What it binds is not known. For the second PCR, which ran for roughly 6 to 12 cycles, a sample-barcoded 5' primer and a J-beta primer mix were used. TCRdb ran MiXCR on the 5' RACE reads and lists one entry per CDR3 protein. In the table there are hundreds of thousands of distinct CDR3 sequences, roughly 48% of which are singletons. Caucasian, healthy and from Russia, the donors were aged between 6 and 90. For every donor, a draw yielded about 10 milliliters of peripheral blood. The data originate from a study of blood T cells in healthy people across ages. The CDR3 sequence is 13 residues long. Germline CDR1 reads SGHRS; CDR2 reads YFSETQ. With 4 bases removed from V and 6 bases from J, the gap between germline ends came to 11 bases. Findings of the study overall: Both naive CD4+ cell counts and diversity were greater in long-lived donors than in aged donors.

The sequencing input was blood. The gene calls are TRBV5-1 and TRBJ2-1, with unresolved D. The clonotype comes from a man aged 25 to 40 in good health. The CDR3 DNA sequence: TGCGCCAGCAGCATATCTGGGGTCAATGAGCAGTTCTTC. Translation gives CASSISGVNEQFF.